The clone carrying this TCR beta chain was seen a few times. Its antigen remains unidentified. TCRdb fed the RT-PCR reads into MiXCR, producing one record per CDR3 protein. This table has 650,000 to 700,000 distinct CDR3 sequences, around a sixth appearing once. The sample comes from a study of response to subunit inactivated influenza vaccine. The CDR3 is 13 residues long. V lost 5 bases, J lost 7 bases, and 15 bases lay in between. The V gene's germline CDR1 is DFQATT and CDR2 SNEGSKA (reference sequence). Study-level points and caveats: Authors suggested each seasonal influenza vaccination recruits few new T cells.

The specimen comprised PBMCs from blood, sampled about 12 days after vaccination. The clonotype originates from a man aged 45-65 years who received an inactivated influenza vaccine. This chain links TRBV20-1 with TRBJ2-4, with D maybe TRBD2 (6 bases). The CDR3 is CSAGPPGTNIQYF. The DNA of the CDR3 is TGCAGTGCTGGACCACCCGGGACTAACATTCAGTACTTC.